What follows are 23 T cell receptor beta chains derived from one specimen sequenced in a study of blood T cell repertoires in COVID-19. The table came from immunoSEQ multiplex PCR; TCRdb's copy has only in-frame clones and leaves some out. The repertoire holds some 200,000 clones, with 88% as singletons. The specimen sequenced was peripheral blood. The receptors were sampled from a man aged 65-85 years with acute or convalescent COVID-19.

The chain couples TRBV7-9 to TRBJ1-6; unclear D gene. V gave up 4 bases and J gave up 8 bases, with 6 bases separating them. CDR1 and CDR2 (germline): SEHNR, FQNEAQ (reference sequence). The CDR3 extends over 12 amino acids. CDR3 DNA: TGTGCCAGCAGCTCCGGGGATTCACCCCTCCACTTT. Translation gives CASSSGDSPLHF.

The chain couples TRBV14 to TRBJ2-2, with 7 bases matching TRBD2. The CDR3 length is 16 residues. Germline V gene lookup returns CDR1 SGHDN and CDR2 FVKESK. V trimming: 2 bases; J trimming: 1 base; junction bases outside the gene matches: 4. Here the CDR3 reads CASSQRTGGNTGELFF. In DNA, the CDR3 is TGTGCCAGCAGCCAACGGACGGGAGGGAACACCGGGGAGCTGTTTTTT.

DNA of the CDR3: TGTGCCAGCAGTTTAACAGGACACCAGAACACTGAAGCTTTCTTT. Its translation: CASSLTGHQNTEAFF. J is TRBJ1-1 and V is TRBV28, with D maybe TRBD1 (5 bases). V was trimmed by 2 bases and J by 1 base, leaving 11 bases between them. Germline CDR1 MDHEN, CDR2 SYDVKM. This CDR3 contains 15 residues.

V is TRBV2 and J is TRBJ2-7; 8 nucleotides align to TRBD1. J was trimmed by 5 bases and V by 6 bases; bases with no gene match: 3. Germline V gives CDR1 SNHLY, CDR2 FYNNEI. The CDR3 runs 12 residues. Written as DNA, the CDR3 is TGTGCCAGCAGCAACAGGGGGGACGAGCAGTACTTC. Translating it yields CASSNRGDEQYF.

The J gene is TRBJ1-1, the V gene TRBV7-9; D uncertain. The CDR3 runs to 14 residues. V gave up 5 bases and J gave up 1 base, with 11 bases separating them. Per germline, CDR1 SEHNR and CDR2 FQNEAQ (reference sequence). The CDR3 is CASSTGSQNTEAFF. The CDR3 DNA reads TGTGCCAGCAGCACCGGGAGTCAGAACACTGAAGCTTTCTTT.

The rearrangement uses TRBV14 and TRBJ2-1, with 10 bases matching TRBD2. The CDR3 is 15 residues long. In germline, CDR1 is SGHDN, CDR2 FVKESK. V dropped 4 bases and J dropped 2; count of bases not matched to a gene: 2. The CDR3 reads CASSRTSGTYNEQFF. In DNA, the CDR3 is TGTGCCAGCAGCCGGACTAGCGGCACCTACAATGAGCAGTTCTTC.

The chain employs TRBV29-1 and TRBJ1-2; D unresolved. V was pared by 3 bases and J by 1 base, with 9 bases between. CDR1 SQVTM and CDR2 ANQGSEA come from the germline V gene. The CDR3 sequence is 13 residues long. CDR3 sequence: CSVDGGVNYGYTF. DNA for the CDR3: TGCAGCGTTGACGGAGGAGTTAACTATGGCTACACCTTC. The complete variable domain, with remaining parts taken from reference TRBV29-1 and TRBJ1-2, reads SAVISQKPSRDICQRGTSLTIQCQVDSQVTMMFWYRQQPGQSLTLIATANQGSEATYESGFVIDKFPISRPNLTFSTLTVSNMSPEDSSIYLCSVDGGVNYGYTFGSGTRLTVV.

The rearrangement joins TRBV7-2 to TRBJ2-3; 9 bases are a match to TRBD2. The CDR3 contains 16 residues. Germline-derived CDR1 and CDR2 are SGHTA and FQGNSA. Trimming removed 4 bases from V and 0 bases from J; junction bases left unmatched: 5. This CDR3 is CASSYGGGGSTDTQYF. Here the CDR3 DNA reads TGTGCCAGCAGCTACGGCGGGGGGGGAAGCACAGATACGCAGTATTTT. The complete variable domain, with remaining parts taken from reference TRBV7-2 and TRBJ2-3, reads GAGVSQSPSNKVTEKGKDVELRCDPISGHTALYWYRQSLGQGLEFLIYFQGNSAPDKSGLPSDRFSAERTGGSVSTLTIQRTQQEDSAVYLCASSYGGGGSTDTQYFGPGTRLTVL.

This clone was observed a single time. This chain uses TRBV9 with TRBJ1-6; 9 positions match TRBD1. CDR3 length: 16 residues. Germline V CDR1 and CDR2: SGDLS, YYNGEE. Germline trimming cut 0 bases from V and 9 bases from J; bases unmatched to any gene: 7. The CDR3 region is CASSVGGTGYGSPLHF. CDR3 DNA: TGTGCCAGCAGCGTAGGTGGGACAGGGTACGGTTCACCCCTCCACTTT.

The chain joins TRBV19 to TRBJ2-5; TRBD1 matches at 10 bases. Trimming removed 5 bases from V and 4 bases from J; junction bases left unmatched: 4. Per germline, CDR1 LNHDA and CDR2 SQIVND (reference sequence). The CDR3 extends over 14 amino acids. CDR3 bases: TGTGCCAGTAGTGGGGGACAGGGGTCAGAGACCCAGTACTTC. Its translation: CASSGGQGSETQYF.

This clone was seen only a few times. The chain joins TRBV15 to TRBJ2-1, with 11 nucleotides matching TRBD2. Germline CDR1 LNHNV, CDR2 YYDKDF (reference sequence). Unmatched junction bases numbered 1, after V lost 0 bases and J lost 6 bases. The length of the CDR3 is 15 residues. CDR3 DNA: TGTGCCACCAGCAGAGAAACTAGCGGGAGCAATGAGCAGTTCTTC. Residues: CATSRETSGSNEQFF.

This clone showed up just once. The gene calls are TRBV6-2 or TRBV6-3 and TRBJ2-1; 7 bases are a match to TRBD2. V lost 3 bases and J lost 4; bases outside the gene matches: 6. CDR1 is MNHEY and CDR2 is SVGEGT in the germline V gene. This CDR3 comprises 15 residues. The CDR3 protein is CASSYASGLYNEQFF. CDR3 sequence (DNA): TGTGCCAGCAGTTATGCTAGCGGCCTATACAATGAGCAGTTCTTC.

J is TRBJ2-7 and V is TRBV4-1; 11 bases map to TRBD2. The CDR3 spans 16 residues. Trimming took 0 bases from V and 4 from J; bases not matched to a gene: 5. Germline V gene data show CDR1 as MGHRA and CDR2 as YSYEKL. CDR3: CASSQETSGSSYEQYF. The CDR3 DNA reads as TGCGCCAGCAGCCAAGAAACTAGCGGGAGTTCGTACGAGCAGTACTTC.

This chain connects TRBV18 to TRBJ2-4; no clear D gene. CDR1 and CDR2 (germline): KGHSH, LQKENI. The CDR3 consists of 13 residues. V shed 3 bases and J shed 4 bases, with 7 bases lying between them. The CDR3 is CASSPAEKNIQYF. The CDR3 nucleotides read TGTGCCAGCTCACCCGCAGAAAAAAACATTCAGTACTTC.

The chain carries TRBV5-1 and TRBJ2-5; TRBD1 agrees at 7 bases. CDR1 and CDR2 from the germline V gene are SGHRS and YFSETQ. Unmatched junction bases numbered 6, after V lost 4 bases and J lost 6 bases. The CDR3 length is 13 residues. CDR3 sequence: CASSPDRDQTQYF. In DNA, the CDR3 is TGCGCCAGCAGCCCCGACAGGGACCAGACCCAGTACTTC.

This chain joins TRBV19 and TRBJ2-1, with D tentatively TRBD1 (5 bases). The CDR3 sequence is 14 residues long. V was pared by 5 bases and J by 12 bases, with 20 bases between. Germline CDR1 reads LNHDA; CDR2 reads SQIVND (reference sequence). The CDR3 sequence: CASSPQENSIRQFF. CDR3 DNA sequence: TGTGCCAGTAGTCCACAGGAGAATTCAATTCGGCAGTTCTTC.

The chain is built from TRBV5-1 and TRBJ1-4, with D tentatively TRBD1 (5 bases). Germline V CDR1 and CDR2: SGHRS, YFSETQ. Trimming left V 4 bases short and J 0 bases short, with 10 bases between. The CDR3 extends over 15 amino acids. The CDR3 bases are TGCGCCAGCAGCATGACAGAAGCAACTAATGAAAAACTGTTTTTT. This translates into CASSMTEATNEKLFF.

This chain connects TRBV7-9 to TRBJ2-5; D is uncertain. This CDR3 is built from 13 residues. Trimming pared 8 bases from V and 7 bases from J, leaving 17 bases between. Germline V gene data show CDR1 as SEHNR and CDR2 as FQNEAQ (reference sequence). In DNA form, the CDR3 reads TGTGCCAGCCTCCCGACCCGACATGGGACCCAGTACTTC. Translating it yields CASLPTRHGTQYF.

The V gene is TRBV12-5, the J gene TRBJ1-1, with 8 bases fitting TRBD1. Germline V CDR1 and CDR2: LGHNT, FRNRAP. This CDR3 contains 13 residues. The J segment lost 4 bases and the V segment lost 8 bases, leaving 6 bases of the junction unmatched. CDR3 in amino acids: CASFGQGATEAFF. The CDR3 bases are TGTGCTAGTTTTGGGCAGGGGGCCACTGAAGCTTTCTTT.

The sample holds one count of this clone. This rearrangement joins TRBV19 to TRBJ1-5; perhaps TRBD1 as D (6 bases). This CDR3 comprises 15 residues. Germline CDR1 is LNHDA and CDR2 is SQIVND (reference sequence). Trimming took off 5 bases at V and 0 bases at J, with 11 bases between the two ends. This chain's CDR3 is CASSSQGNSNQPQHF. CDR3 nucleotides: TGTGCCAGTAGTTCGCAGGGGAATAGCAATCAGCCCCAGCATTTT.

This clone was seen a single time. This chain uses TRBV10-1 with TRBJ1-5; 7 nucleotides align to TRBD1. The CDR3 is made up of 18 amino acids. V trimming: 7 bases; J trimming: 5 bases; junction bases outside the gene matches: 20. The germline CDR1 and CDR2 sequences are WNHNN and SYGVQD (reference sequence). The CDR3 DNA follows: TGCGCCAGCATAAAAACCGGGACAGTGTATGCGGTTGATCAGCCCCAGCATTTT. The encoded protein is CASIKTGTVYAVDQPQHF.

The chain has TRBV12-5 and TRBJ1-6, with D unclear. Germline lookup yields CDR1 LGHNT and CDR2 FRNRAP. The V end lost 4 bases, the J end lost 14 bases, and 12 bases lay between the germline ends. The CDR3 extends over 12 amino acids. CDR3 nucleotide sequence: TGTGCTAGTGGTTCCCTCCCGGGTTCCCTCCACTTT. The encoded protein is CASGSLPGSLHF.

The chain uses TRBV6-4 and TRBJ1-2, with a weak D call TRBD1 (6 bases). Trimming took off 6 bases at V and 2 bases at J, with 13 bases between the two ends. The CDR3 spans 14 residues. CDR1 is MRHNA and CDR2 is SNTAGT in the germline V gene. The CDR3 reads CASRPQTGNYGYTF. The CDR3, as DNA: TGTGCCAGCAGGCCTCAGACAGGAAACTATGGCTACACCTTC.